This entry features one T cell receptor beta chain sequence. The data originate from a study of T cells in Graves' hyperthyroidism and ophthalmopathy. V lost 8 bases to trimming and J lost 6 bases, with 14 bases between them. The CDR3 sequence is 14 residues long. The germline CDR1 and CDR2 sequences are SGHTA and FQGTGA. Patients with uncontrolled infections, other autoimmune diseases, pregnancy or lactation were excluded. Regions amplified from RNA transcripts were the TCR beta CDR3 regions. First-round RT-PCR targeting the TCR CDR3 was performed with the HTBI primer set. TCRdb reanalysed the multiplex PCR reads using MiXCR and keeps one entry per CDR3 protein. The sample has hundreds of thousands of distinct CDR3 sequences; 35% are singletons.

The chain carries TRBV7-3 and TRBJ1-6, with no clear D. Sequencing was done on a sample of blood. The receptor's source is a middle-aged woman with Graves' hyperthyroidism. This CDR3 is CASSPVMLNSPLHF. As DNA, the CDR3 is TGTGCCAGCTCACCAGTTATGCTTAATTCACCCCTCCACTTT.